The text below deals with one T cell receptor (beta chain). This specimen belongs to a study of T cell responses to AZD1222 COVID-19 vaccine. The table came from immunoSEQ multiplex PCR; TCRdb's copy has only in-frame clones and leaves some out. The profile shows about 150,000 clones, roughly 92% of them singletons. V was clipped by 5 bases and J by 7 bases; unmatched bases: 7. The CDR3 consists of 13 residues. The V gene's germline CDR1 is SNHLY and CDR2 FYNNEI. The source was peripheral blood, collected on day 0 of AZD1222 vaccination. V is TRBV2 and J is TRBJ1-2; TRBD1 matches at 7 bases. The sequence came from an adult in good health. CDR3 loop: CASSPGGVGGYTF. DNA of the CDR3: TGTGCCAGCAGTCCAGGGGGGGTTGGTGGCTACACCTTC. Combining the CDR3 with reference TRBV2 and TRBJ1-2 gives the whole variable domain EPEVTQTPSHQVTQMGQEVILRCVPISNHLYFYWYRQILGQKVEFLVSFYNNEISEKSEIFDDQFSVERPDGSNFTLKIRSTKLEDSAMYFCASSPGGVGGYTFGSGTRLTVV.